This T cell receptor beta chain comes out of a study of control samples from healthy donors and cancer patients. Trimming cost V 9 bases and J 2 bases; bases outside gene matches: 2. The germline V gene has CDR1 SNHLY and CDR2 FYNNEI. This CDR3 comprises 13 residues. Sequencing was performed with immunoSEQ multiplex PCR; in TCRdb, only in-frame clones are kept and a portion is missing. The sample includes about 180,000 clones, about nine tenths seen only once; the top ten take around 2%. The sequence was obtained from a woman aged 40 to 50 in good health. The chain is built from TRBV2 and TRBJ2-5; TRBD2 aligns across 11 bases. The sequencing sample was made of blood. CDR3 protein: CARASGGQETQYF. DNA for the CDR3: TGTGCCAGAGCTAGCGGGGGGCAAGAGACCCAGTACTTC. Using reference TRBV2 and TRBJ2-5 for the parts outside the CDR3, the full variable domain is EPEVTQTPSHQVTQMGQEVILRCVPISNHLYFYWYRQILGQKVEFLVSFYNNEISEKSEIFDDQFSVERPDGSNFTLKIRSTKLEDSAMYFCARASGGQETQYFGPGTRLLVL.